This is a list of T cell receptor beta chains from one sample in a study of Ad26.COV2.S vaccination and SARS-CoV-2 variants. The assay was immunoSEQ multiplex PCR, and TCRdb's table has in-frame clones only and misses some. The sample carries more than 300,000 clones, around 88% recorded once. The specimen comprised peripheral blood, sampled in a trial of Ad26.COV2.S vaccine versus placebo. All receptors derive from a person between 18 and 59 years old who received the Ad26.COV2.S COVID-19 vaccine or a placebo. Each CDR3 is given with its conserved first and last residue. Each record gives: CDR3 protein, CDR3 DNA, clone size, V gene, J gene, D gene. A D gene is named only where the DNA matches it firmly. Expanded clones get a size class; other rows say once, few or many, or leave the size out.

cdr3_aa: CASSFYRMETQYF
cdr3_nt: TGTGCCAGCAGCTTTTATCGTATGGAGACCCAGTACTTC
clone_size: NA
v_call: TRBV7-8
j_call: TRBJ2-5
d_call: NA

cdr3_aa: CASSFGTGELFF
cdr3_nt: TGTGCCAGCAGTTTCGGCACCGGGGAGCTGTTTTTT
clone_size: few
v_call: TRBV12-3/TRBV12-4
j_call: TRBJ2-2
d_call: NA

cdr3_aa: CASSVTRGDSPLHF
cdr3_nt: TGTGCCAGCAGCGTAACAAGAGGCGATTCACCCCTCCACTTT
clone_size: few
v_call: TRBV5-4
j_call: TRBJ1-6
d_call: NA

cdr3_aa: CASRDATVTGMNTEAFF
cdr3_nt: TGTGCCAGCAGGGACGCAACGGTGACAGGGATGAACACTGAAGCTTTCTTT
clone_size: NA
v_call: TRBV28
j_call: TRBJ1-1
d_call: TRBD1

cdr3_aa: CASSTGTGGTEAFF
cdr3_nt: TGTGCCAGCAGCACAGGGACAGGGGGCACTGAAGCTTTCTTT
clone_size: NA
v_call: TRBV21-1
j_call: TRBJ1-1
d_call: NA

cdr3_aa: CASSRGKANYGYTF
cdr3_nt: TGTGCCAGCAGTCGGGGGAAGGCTAACTATGGCTACACCTTC
clone_size: NA
v_call: TRBV28
j_call: TRBJ1-2
d_call: NA

cdr3_aa: CASSLIGQALYGYTF
cdr3_nt: TGTGCCAGCAGCTTAATCGGACAGGCCCTCTATGGCTACACCTTC
clone_size: NA
v_call: TRBV5-4
j_call: TRBJ1-2
d_call: TRBD1

cdr3_aa: CAWSGRQGSSYEQYF
cdr3_nt: TGTGCCTGGAGCGGCCGACAGGGGAGCTCCTACGAGCAGTACTTC
clone_size: NA
v_call: TRBV30
j_call: TRBJ2-7
d_call: TRBD1

cdr3_aa: CASSEEVGTSSYEQYF
cdr3_nt: TGTGCCAGCAGTGAAGAGGTAGGGACGAGCTCCTACGAGCAGTACTTC
clone_size: NA
v_call: TRBV6-1
j_call: TRBJ2-7
d_call: NA

cdr3_aa: CATSRDKSRSSTDTQYF
cdr3_nt: TGTGCCACCAGCAGAGATAAGTCCCGATCCTCCACAGATACGCAGTATTTT
clone_size: NA
v_call: TRBV15
j_call: TRBJ2-3
d_call: NA

cdr3_aa: CASSVVDSSYGVGTQYF
cdr3_nt: TGTGCCAGCAGCGTAGTTGACTCCTCCTACGGAGTAGGGACCCAGTACTTC
clone_size: NA
v_call: TRBV9
j_call: TRBJ2-5
d_call: NA

cdr3_aa: CASRPSTEAFF
cdr3_nt: TGTGCCAGCAGGCCGAGTACTGAAGCTTTCTTT
clone_size: once
v_call: TRBV2
j_call: TRBJ1-1
d_call: NA

cdr3_aa: CASSFGAGEETQYF
cdr3_nt: TGCGCCAGCAGCTTCGGGGCAGGGGAAGAGACCCAGTACTTC
clone_size: NA
v_call: TRBV5-1
j_call: TRBJ2-5
d_call: NA

cdr3_aa: CASSIALKLAGVSDTQYF
cdr3_nt: TGTGCCAGTAGTATAGCCCTCAAACTAGCGGGGGTTTCAGATACGCAGTATTTT
clone_size: NA
v_call: TRBV19
j_call: TRBJ2-3
d_call: TRBD2

cdr3_aa: CAISKDRFEYNSPLHF
cdr3_nt: TGTGCCATCAGTAAGGACAGATTTGAGTATAATTCACCCCTCCACTTT
clone_size: NA
v_call: TRBV10-3
j_call: TRBJ1-6
d_call: NA

cdr3_aa: CATSDETSGRVEQFF
cdr3_nt: TGTGCCACCAGTGACGAGACTAGCGGGAGGGTGGAGCAGTTCTTC
clone_size: NA
v_call: TRBV24-1
j_call: TRBJ2-1
d_call: TRBD2

cdr3_aa: CASSLNREGETQYF
cdr3_nt: TGTGCCAGCAGCTTAAACCGAGAGGGAGAGACCCAGTACTTC
clone_size: NA
v_call: TRBV11-2
j_call: TRBJ2-5
d_call: NA

cdr3_aa: CASSPEVSVGYNEQFF
cdr3_nt: TGTGCCAGCTCACCAGAGGTATCCGTAGGTTACAATGAGCAGTTCTTC
clone_size: NA
v_call: TRBV18
j_call: TRBJ2-1
d_call: NA

cdr3_aa: CAWSREAPGYTF
cdr3_nt: TGTGCCTGGAGTAGGGAGGCCCCTGGCTACACCTTC
clone_size: NA
v_call: TRBV30
j_call: TRBJ1-2
d_call: NA

cdr3_aa: CASSSRSFGSSYEQYF
cdr3_nt: TGTGCCAGCAGCTCTCGATCCTTCGGGAGCTCCTACGAGCAGTACTTC
clone_size: NA
v_call: TRBV7-9
j_call: TRBJ2-7
d_call: NA

cdr3_aa: CASNAGAWGAGELFF
cdr3_nt: TGTGCCAGTAACGCAGGGGCCTGGGGGGCCGGGGAGCTGTTTTTT
clone_size: NA
v_call: TRBV6-5
j_call: TRBJ2-2
d_call: NA

cdr3_aa: CASSPDRYSGNTIYF
cdr3_nt: TGTGCCAGCTCCCCGGACAGATACTCTGGAAACACCATATATTTT
clone_size: NA
v_call: TRBV6-5
j_call: TRBJ1-3
d_call: NA

cdr3_aa: CASGKETLNEQFF
cdr3_nt: TGCGCCAGCGGAAAAGAGACCCTCAATGAGCAGTTCTTC
clone_size: once
v_call: TRBV10-2
j_call: TRBJ2-1
d_call: NA

cdr3_aa: CASSQDRGLTEQYF
cdr3_nt: TGTGCCAGCAGCCAAGACAGGGGCCTTACCGAGCAGTACTTC
clone_size: once
v_call: TRBV14
j_call: TRBJ2-7
d_call: NA

cdr3_aa: CASSERGSRINPEAFF
cdr3_nt: TGTGCCAGCAGTGAACGGGGGAGCAGGATTAACCCTGAAGCTTTCTTT
clone_size: NA
v_call: TRBV25-1
j_call: TRBJ1-1
d_call: NA

cdr3_aa: CASSLTWNEKLFF
cdr3_nt: TGTGCCAGCAGCCTCACTTGGAATGAAAAACTGTTTTTT
clone_size: NA
v_call: TRBV6-5
j_call: TRBJ1-4
d_call: NA

cdr3_aa: CASSSGQGVSYEQYF
cdr3_nt: TGTGCCAGCAGCTCAGGACAGGGGGTGTCCTACGAGCAGTACTTC
clone_size: NA
v_call: TRBV7-9
j_call: TRBJ2-7
d_call: TRBD1

cdr3_aa: CASSSLSGGVSLNGYTF
cdr3_nt: TGTGCCAGCAGTTCACTCAGCGGGGGTGTTTCCTTGAATGGCTACACCTTC
clone_size: NA
v_call: TRBV6-2/TRBV6-3
j_call: TRBJ1-2
d_call: NA

cdr3_aa: CASSPDRSYGYTF
cdr3_nt: TGTGCCAGCAGTCCCGACAGGAGCTATGGCTACACCTTC
clone_size: NA
v_call: TRBV6-5
j_call: TRBJ1-2
d_call: NA